Below are 32 T cell receptor beta chains sequenced from a single sample in a study of T cells after yellow fever vaccination. In TCRdb, the 5' RACE reads were re-called with MiXCR into one record per CDR3 protein. The repertoire holds 65,000 to 90,000 distinct CDR3 sequences, approximately 8% seen once, with around 38% in the top ten. The specimen comprised CD8+ T cells sorted from PBMCs, sampled on the day of the yellow fever booster vaccination. The source is a man aged 30 to 39 who received the YFV17D yellow fever vaccine.

V gene TRBV13 combines with J gene TRBJ2-2; 7 positions match TRBD1. The CDR3 totals 15 residues. Trimming cost V 3 bases and J 4 bases; bases outside gene matches: 5. CDR1 is PRHDT and CDR2 is FYEKMQ in the germline V gene (reference sequence). The CDR3 protein is CASSFAGGITGELFF. The CDR3 DNA sequence: TGTGCCAGCAGCTTCGCAGGGGGAATCACCGGGGAGCTGTTTTTT.

This sequence joins TRBV4-3 and TRBJ2-7, with a weak D call TRBD2 (6 bases). V was clipped by 1 base and J by 0 bases, with 16 bases between them. Looked up from germline, CDR1 is LGHNA and CDR2 is YSLEER. This CDR3 comprises 17 residues. CDR3 in amino acids: CASSQGREREDSYEQYF. CDR3 nucleotide sequence: TGCGCCAGCAGCCAAGGTCGGGAAAGGGAGGACTCCTACGAGCAGTACTTC.

This clonotype has a handful of counts. The J gene is TRBJ2-1, the V gene TRBV7-9; D call uncertain. V was clipped by 7 bases and J by 5 bases, with 15 bases between them. The CDR3 totals 14 residues. Germline lookup yields CDR1 SEHNR and CDR2 FQNEAQ (reference sequence). The CDR3 nucleotides read TGTGCCAGCACCATTATAGGCGGACACAATGAGCAGTTCTTC. This translates into CASTIIGGHNEQFF.

This clonotype was picked up many times. This chain links TRBV12-5 with TRBJ2-3, with no clear D. Germline CDR1 and CDR2: LGHNT and FRNRAP. V lost 3 bases, J lost 0 bases, and 1 base lay in between. This CDR3 spans 12 amino acids. CDR3 sequence (DNA): TGTGCTAGTGGTTTTAGCACAGATACGCAGTATTTT. Translation: CASGFSTDTQYF.

The rearrangement uses TRBV7-9 and TRBJ2-1, with a tentative D call TRBD2 (6 bases). Germline-derived CDR1 and CDR2 are SEHNR and FQNEAQ (reference sequence). V was cut by 7 bases and J by 4 bases, with 20 bases left in between. This CDR3 is built from 16 residues. The CDR3 is CASTAPGEVPYNEQFF. CDR3 bases: TGTGCCAGCACCGCCCCGGGGGAGGTCCCTTACAATGAGCAGTTCTTC.

The chain couples TRBV29-1 to TRBJ2-3; tentatively, D is TRBD1 or TRBD2 (6 bases each). The CDR3 loop spans 13 amino acids. The V gene lost 0 bases and the J gene lost 12 bases, with 16 bases spanning the gap. The germline CDR1 and CDR2 sequences are SQVTM and ANQGSEA. CDR3 in DNA: TGCAGCGTTGAAGAGGGGGCCACGGACTACCAGTATTTT. Amino acid sequence: CSVEEGATDYQYF.

The rearrangement joins TRBV7-9 to TRBJ1-1, with unresolved D. Per the germline V gene, CDR1 is SEHNR and CDR2 is FQNEAQ (reference sequence). This CDR3 is 15 amino acids long. Trimming took off 1 base at V and 0 bases at J, with 9 bases between the two ends. Here the CDR3 reads CASSLELGLNTEAFF. The CDR3 bases are TGTGCCAGCAGCTTAGAGCTGGGCTTGAACACTGAAGCTTTCTTT.

This clonotype was counted at least ten times. The CDR3 sequence: CASSKIRQDSNQPQHF. The CDR3 nucleotides are TGTGCCAGCAGCAAAATCCGACAGGACAGCAATCAGCCCCAGCATTTT. The rearrangement joins TRBV21-1 to TRBJ1-5; TRBD1 is taken as the D call from the table, unchecked against the DNA. TRBV21-1 is shown as a pseudogene. The CDR3 is 16 residues long.

In its sample, this clonotype was seen many times. The chain carries TRBV11-3 and TRBJ2-1, with TRBD2 matching over 15 bases. The germline CDR1 and CDR2 sequences are SGHNT and YENEEA. CDR3 length: 16 residues. The V gene end was trimmed by 6 bases and the J gene end by 9 bases; junction bases not matched to a gene: 9. The CDR3 protein is CASSSGLAGGVGEQFF. The CDR3 DNA follows: TGTGCCAGCAGTTCGGGACTAGCGGGAGGAGTGGGTGAGCAGTTCTTC.

This clonotype was seen repeatedly, ten times or more. The chain is built from TRBV20-1 and TRBJ2-3, with unresolved D. Trimming stripped 3 bases from V and 6 bases from J, with 22 bases between. This CDR3 has 16 amino acids. CDR1 is DFQATT and CDR2 is SNEGSKA in the germline V gene (reference sequence). This CDR3 reads CSASVVDSQLKDTQYF. Written as DNA, the CDR3 is TGCAGTGCTAGTGTCGTCGATAGCCAGCTGAAGGATACGCAGTATTTT.

The V call is TRBV6-1, the J call TRBJ2-1; 8 bases map to TRBD1. With 4 bases clipped from V and 8 bases from J, the junction kept 4 bases outside the gene matches. The CDR3 has 13 amino acids. The germline gives CDR1 MNHNS, CDR2 SASEGT. The CDR3 coding sequence is TGTGCCAGCAGTGCGACAGGGGCCTATGAGCAGTTCTTC. Translation: CASSATGAYEQFF.

This chain connects TRBV5-6 to TRBJ2-7; D may correspond to TRBD1 or TRBD2 (5 bases each). Germline assignment: CDR1 SGHDT and CDR2 YYEEEE. V lost 2 bases and J lost 6, with 9 bases in between. This CDR3 comprises 12 residues. As DNA, the CDR3 is TGTGCCAGCAGCTTTTCAGGGACCGAGCAGTACTTC. It encodes CASSFSGTEQYF.

V gene TRBV6-2 or TRBV6-3 combines with J gene TRBJ2-7, with no clear D. CDR1 MNHEY and CDR2 SVGEGT come from the germline V gene. The CDR3 sequence is 12 residues long. Trimming cost V 8 bases and J 0 bases, with 8 bases left between them. In DNA, the CDR3 is TGTGCCAGCCAATATCCCTCCTACGAGCAGTACTTC. This sequence encodes CASQYPSYEQYF.

J is TRBJ2-2 and V is TRBV4-3; 12 bases agree with TRBD1. The V segment lost 4 bases and the J segment 4 bases; nucleotides outside the gene matches: 4. The CDR3 runs 16 residues. Germline loops: CDR1 LGHNA, CDR2 YSLEER. CDR3 DNA: TGCGCCAGCAGCCCAGGGACAGGGGGCTTCACCGGGGAGCTGTTTTTT. It is translated as CASSPGTGGFTGELFF.

This clonotype was counted at least ten times. The chain carries TRBV5-1 and TRBJ2-7; D might be TRBD2 (7 bases). Germline CDR1 reads SGHRS; CDR2 reads YFSETQ. CDR3 length equals 14 residues. V was cut by 3 bases and J by 1 base, with 11 bases left in between. CDR3 loop: CASSSRGGSYEQYF. As DNA, the CDR3 is TGCGCCAGCAGCTCAAGGGGGGGGTCCTACGAGCAGTACTTC.

The V and J genes are TRBV7-2 and TRBJ2-3, with 7 bases lining up with TRBD1. The CDR3 runs 17 residues. Germline CDR1 SGHTA, CDR2 FQGNSA. V trimming: 2 bases; J trimming: 0 bases; junction bases outside the gene matches: 8. The DNA of the CDR3 is TGTGCCAGCAGCTTATACTTAGGGACAGCTAGCACAGATACGCAGTATTTT. It translates to CASSLYLGTASTDTQYF.

This clonotype occurred many times. The chain has TRBV4-3 and TRBJ2-7, with a possible D match to TRBD1 (5 bases). Germline V gives CDR1 LGHNA, CDR2 YSLEER. V shed 4 bases and J shed 2 bases, with 12 bases lying between them. This CDR3 comprises 14 residues. CDR3 nucleotides: TGCGCCAGCAGCCCGTCGCAGGGTGCCTACGAGCAGTACTTC. Translating it yields CASSPSQGAYEQYF.

V is TRBV29-1 and J is TRBJ2-7; TRBD2 matches at 7 bases. Germline CDR1 SQVTM, CDR2 ANQGSEA. The CDR3 is made up of 15 amino acids. Trimming took 4 bases from V and 4 from J; bases not matched to a gene: 13. The CDR3 spells CSVVGGGAGIYEQYF. Here the CDR3 DNA reads TGCAGCGTTGTTGGGGGGGGAGCGGGAATATACGAGCAGTACTTC.

The V and J genes are TRBV19 and TRBJ1-1, with D possibly being TRBD1 (6 bases). This CDR3 has 16 residues. In germline, CDR1 is LNHDA, CDR2 SQIVND (reference sequence). V lost 6 bases, J lost 4 bases, and 21 bases lay in between. CDR3 sequence reads: CASSLWGGGVGTEAFF. In DNA form, the CDR3 reads TGTGCCAGTAGCCTTTGGGGAGGGGGGGTCGGCACTGAAGCTTTCTTT.

The chain employs TRBV30 and TRBJ1-1; D unresolved. Germline V gene data show CDR1 as GTSNPN and CDR2 as SVGIG (reference sequence). This CDR3 is 12 amino acids long. V was shortened by 2 bases and J by 7 bases, with 11 bases between the two germline ends. CDR3 bases: TGTGCCTGGAGTCCCGCCGTGGGTGAAGCTTTCTTT. It codes for CAWSPAVGEAFF.

This clonotype was found many times. This chain links TRBV12-3 or TRBV12-4 with TRBJ2-5; no reliable D call. The ends were cut back, 2 bases at V and 4 bases at J, with 2 bases in the middle. This CDR3 comprises 11 residues. In DNA form, the CDR3 reads TGTGCCAGCAGTTTATTAGAGACCCAGTACTTC. Translated, it gives CASSLLETQYF.

This rearrangement joins TRBV5-6 to TRBJ2-7; 8 bases agree with TRBD1. The germline gives CDR1 SGHDT, CDR2 YYEEEE. The CDR3 has 16 amino acids. Germline trimming cut 3 bases from V and 2 bases from J; bases unmatched to any gene: 10. CDR3 residues: CASSSVYRGEAYEQYF. As DNA, the CDR3 is TGTGCCAGCAGCTCAGTCTACAGGGGGGAAGCCTACGAGCAGTACTTC.

This CDR3 reads CASSSEPSGPPDSPLHF. The CDR3 DNA reads TGTGCCAGCAGCTCAGAACCTTCCGGGCCCCCGGATTCACCCCTCCACTTT. The chain combines TRBV6-1 with TRBJ1-6; no clear D. The CDR3 has 17 amino acids. V gave up 6 bases and J gave up 8 bases, with 23 bases separating them. Germline V gene data show CDR1 as MNHNS and CDR2 as SASEGT.

Of note for this clonotype: A clone one base away is much larger, so this may be a read error. The chain is built from TRBV5-1 and TRBJ2-3, with TRBD1 matching over 10 bases. CDR1 is SGHRS, CDR2 YFSETQ, per germline. The CDR3 has 14 residues. This CDR3 is CASSLGQGADTKYF. Here the CDR3 DNA reads TGCGCCAGCAGCTTGGGACAGGGGGCAGATACGAAGTATTTT.

This clonotype turned up a few times. The chain uses TRBV19 and TRBJ2-7; 8 positions match TRBD2. Germline CDR1 LNHDA, CDR2 SQIVND (reference sequence). V lost 3 bases and J lost 6; bases outside the gene matches: 7. This CDR3 spans 14 amino acids. CDR3 in DNA: TGTGCCAGTAGTATCGTCGGGACTAGTGGCGAGCAGTACTTC. Translated: CASSIVGTSGEQYF.

The chain joins TRBV27 to TRBJ1-2; 7 positions match TRBD1. The CDR3 totals 14 residues. Germline V gives CDR1 MNHEY, CDR2 SMNVEV (reference sequence). J was trimmed by 6 bases and V by 6 bases; bases with no gene match: 10. CDR3 residues: CASSRDSASHGYTF. The DNA for the CDR3 is TGTGCCAGCAGCCGGGACAGCGCCTCCCATGGCTACACCTTC.

The V call is TRBV6-5, the J call TRBJ2-5; perhaps TRBD1 as D (6 bases). The CDR3 spans 14 residues. The germline CDR1 and CDR2 sequences are MNHEY and SVGAGI. Trimming removed 2 bases from V and 5 bases from J, with 12 bases in between. The CDR3 nucleotides are TGTGCCAGCAGTTACGTTGGGGGCGGTGAGACCCAGTACTTC. It codes for CASSYVGGGETQYF.

The chain combines TRBV10-3 with TRBJ1-2; D not resolved. The CDR3 has 13 residues. Trimming pared 11 bases from V and 5 bases from J, leaving 18 bases between. Germline CDR1 ENHRY, CDR2 SYGVKD. The CDR3 protein is CAVKPEGGYGYTF. CDR3 coding DNA: TGTGCCGTGAAGCCCGAAGGCGGGTATGGCTACACCTTC.

The chain has TRBV6-5 and TRBJ1-1; D is uncertain. Germline CDR1 and CDR2: MNHEY and SVGAGI. CDR3 size: 11 residues. V lost 7 bases, J lost 7 bases, and 10 bases lay in between. CDR3 in amino acids: CASILHDEAFF. CDR3 nucleotides: TGTGCCAGCATCTTACATGATGAAGCTTTCTTT.

This clonotype was observed at least ten times. The chain recombines TRBV29-1 with TRBJ2-1, with D hard to call. The germline V gene encodes CDR1 SQVTM and CDR2 ANQGSEA. This CDR3 is 10 amino acids long. Trimming took off 6 bases at V and 9 bases at J, with 9 bases between the two ends. CDR3 in amino acids: CSVTVPEQFF. For the CDR3, the DNA is TGCAGCGTGACTGTCCCTGAGCAGTTCTTC.

The V call is TRBV6-1, the J call TRBJ2-7, with 8 bases fitting TRBD1. The CDR3 covers 14 residues. After removal of 6 bases from V and 6 bases from J, the junction contained 10 bases not matched to a gene. Germline CDR1 is MNHNS and CDR2 is SASEGT. CDR3 protein: CASRQGASPTEQYF. DNA for the CDR3: TGTGCCAGCAGGCAGGGGGCGAGTCCTACCGAGCAGTACTTC.

There are a few counts of this clonotype. The rearrangement uses TRBV10-2 and TRBJ2-1, with 7 bases fitting TRBD2. Trimming at V came to 8 bases and at J to 0 bases, leaving 19 bases not matched to a gene. The CDR3 is 19 residues long. Per the germline V gene, CDR1 is WSHSY and CDR2 is SAAADI. The CDR3 region is CASQSMGGGGKVSYNEQFF. The CDR3 DNA is TGCGCCAGCCAGTCGATGGGCGGGGGAGGGAAAGTCTCCTACAATGAGCAGTTCTTC.